This paragraph covers one TCR beta chain sequence. Antigen: not known. When replicate PCRs were run on unsorted PBMC, they used roughly 280 ng DNA, about 30,000 T cell genomes. TCRdb's table, derived via immunoSEQ multiplex PCR, lists solely in-frame clones and lacks some. Of around 510,000 clones listed, around 81% are singletons. These data come from a study of shared clonotypes between healthy human individuals. CDR1 SQVTM and CDR2 ANQGSEA come from the germline V gene. The CDR3 length is 13 residues. V shed 6 bases and J 5 bases; nucleotides not matched to a gene: 6. Study conclusions and caveats: Enrolling few donors narrowed the genetic and exposure-history diversity that was represented.

The rearrangement links TRBV29-1 to TRBJ1-5, with 8 bases fitting TRBD1. The sample consisted of PBMCs. The origin of this receptor is a woman in her forties in good health. Some clones in this sample may be carry-over from other donors' samples. CDR3 amino acids: CSVGQGGHQPQHF. Here the CDR3 DNA reads TGCAGCGTAGGACAGGGAGGCCATCAGCCCCAGCATTTT.